Included here is one TCR beta chain sequence, with context. Its antigen remains unknown. Germline and junction disagree at one end, which may indicate a read error. A second roughly 6 to 11 cycle PCR used barcoded and J-beta primers. TCRdb independently ran MiXCR on the 5' RACE reads; one entry per CDR3 protein. The sample has about 750,000 distinct CDR3 sequences, roughly 50% seen once. This sample stems from a study of blood T cells in healthy people across ages. PBMCs were isolated at a quantity of at least 7 million per sample. Study findings and constraints: Considered underestimates were the diversity estimates obtained from one million T cells.

The V gene's germline CDR1 is MNHNS and CDR2 SASEGT. The CDR3 is made up of 16 amino acids. This TCR was recovered from an elderly man in good health. Material: blood. The chain is built from TRBV6-1 and TRBJ2-2, with 7 nucleotides matching TRBD2. CDR3 nucleotide sequence: TGTGCCAGCTCGCGGGGGACTTTAGGGAACACCGGGGAGCCGTTTTTT. Translated: CASSRGTLGNTGEPFF.